This T cell receptor (beta chain) was identified in a study of cytomegalovirus exposure and HLA in healthy donors. With 60 Vbeta and 13 Jbeta primers, the PCR was carried out. The method was immunoSEQ multiplex PCR; TCRdb's version includes in-frame clones alone and lacks a portion of them. Of approximately 180,000 clones in the sample, 75% to 85% were seen once. V was clipped by 3 bases and J by 4 bases; unmatched bases: 2. Germline V gene lookup returns CDR1 MNHEY and CDR2 SMNVEV (reference sequence). The CDR3 length is 15 residues. Although they were nominally healthy when sampled, donors likely had unrecorded immune exposures. Of note for this clone: The antigen is unknown.

Regarding the study as a whole: V- and J-gene trimming of TCR beta was linked (in a later analysis) to a missense DCLRE1C variant. Later analysis reportedly placed an Asian-associated ancestry cluster below the approximately 680-donor mean in N-insertions. Clonal expansion was found to be greater in HLA-associated TCR beta chains than in equally common others in a later analysis.

The source material was PBMCs. The chain links TRBV27 to TRBJ2-2, with TRBD2 matching over 10 bases. The clonotype was recovered from a man aged 25-45 years in good health and CMV-seropositive. The CDR3 reads CASSFSGRSTGELFF. CDR3 DNA: TGTGCCAGCAGTTTTAGCGGGAGGAGCACCGGGGAGCTGTTTTTT.